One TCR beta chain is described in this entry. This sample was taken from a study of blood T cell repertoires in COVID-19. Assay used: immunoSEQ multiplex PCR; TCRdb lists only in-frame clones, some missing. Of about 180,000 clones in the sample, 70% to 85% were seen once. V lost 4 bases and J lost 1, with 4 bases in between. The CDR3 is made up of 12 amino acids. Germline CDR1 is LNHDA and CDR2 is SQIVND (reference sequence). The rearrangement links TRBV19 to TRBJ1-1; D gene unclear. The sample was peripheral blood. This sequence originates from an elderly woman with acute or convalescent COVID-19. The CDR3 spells CASSNKNTEAFF. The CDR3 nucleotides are TGTGCCAGTAGTAACAAGAACACTGAAGCTTTCTTT. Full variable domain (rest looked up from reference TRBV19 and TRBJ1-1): DGGITQSPKYLFRKEGQNVTLSCEQNLNHDAMYWYRQDPGQGLRLIYYSQIVNDFQKGDIAEGYSVSREKKESFPLTVTSAQKNPTAFYLCASSNKNTEAFFGQGTRLTVV.